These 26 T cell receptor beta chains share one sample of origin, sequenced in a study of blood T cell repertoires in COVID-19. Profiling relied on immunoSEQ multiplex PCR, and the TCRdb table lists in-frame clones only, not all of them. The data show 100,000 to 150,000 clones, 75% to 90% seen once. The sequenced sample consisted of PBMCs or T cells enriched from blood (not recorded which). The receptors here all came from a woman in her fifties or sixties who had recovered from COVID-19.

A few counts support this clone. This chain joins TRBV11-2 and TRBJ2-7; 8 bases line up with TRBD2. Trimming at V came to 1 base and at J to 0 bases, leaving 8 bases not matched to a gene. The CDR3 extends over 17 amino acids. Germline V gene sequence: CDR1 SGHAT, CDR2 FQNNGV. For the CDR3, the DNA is TGTGCCAGCAGCTTAGGTTCCGGCGGGGGGAGCTCCTACGAGCAGTACTTC. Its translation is CASSLGSGGGSSYEQYF.

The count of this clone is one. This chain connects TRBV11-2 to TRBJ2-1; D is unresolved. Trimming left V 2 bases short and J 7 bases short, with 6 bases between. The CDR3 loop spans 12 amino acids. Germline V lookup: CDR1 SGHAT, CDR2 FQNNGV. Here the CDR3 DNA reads TGTGCCAGCAGCTTAACAAGAAATGAGCAGTTCTTC. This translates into CASSLTRNEQFF.

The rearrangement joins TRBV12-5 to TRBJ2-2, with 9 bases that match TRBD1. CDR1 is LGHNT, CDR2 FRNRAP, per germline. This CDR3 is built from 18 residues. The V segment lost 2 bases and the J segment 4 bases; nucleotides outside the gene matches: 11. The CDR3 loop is CASGLPRPGQGSTGELFF. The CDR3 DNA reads TGTGCTAGTGGTTTGCCCCGACCGGGACAGGGAAGCACCGGGGAGCTGTTTTTT.

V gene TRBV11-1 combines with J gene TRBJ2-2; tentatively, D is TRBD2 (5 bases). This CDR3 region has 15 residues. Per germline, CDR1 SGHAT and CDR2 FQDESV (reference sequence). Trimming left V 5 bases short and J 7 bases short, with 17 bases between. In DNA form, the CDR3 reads TGTGCCAGCAGCCTCCCCCGGGGTGCGGGCGGGGAGCTGTTTTTT. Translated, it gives CASSLPRGAGGELFF.

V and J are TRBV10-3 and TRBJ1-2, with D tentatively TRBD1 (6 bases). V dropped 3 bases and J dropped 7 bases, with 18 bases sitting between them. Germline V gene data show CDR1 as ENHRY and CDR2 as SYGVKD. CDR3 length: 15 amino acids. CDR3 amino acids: CAISERGLGAFGYTF. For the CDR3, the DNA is TGTGCCATCAGTGAAAGAGGGTTGGGGGCCTTTGGCTACACCTTC.

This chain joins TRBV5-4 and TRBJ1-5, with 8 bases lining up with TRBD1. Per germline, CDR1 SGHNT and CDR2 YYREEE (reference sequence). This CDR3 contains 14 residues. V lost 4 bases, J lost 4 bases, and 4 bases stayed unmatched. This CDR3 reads CASSLDRANQPQHF. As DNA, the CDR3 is TGTGCCAGCAGCCTGGACAGGGCAAATCAGCCCCAGCATTTT.

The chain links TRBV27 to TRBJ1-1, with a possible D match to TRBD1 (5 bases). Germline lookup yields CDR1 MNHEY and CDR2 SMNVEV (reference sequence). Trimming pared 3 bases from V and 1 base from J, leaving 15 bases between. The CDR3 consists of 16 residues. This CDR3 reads CASSFGAGRRNTEAFF. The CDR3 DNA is TGTGCCAGCAGTTTTGGGGCAGGGCGGAGGAACACTGAAGCTTTCTTT.

The CDR3 protein is CASSEELAGGPYEQFF. Written as DNA, the CDR3 is TGTGCCAGCAGTGAGGAACTAGCGGGGGGGCCCTATGAGCAGTTCTTC. The chain couples TRBV2 to TRBJ2-1, with TRBD2 matching over 13 bases. The CDR3 has 16 amino acids. The germline gives CDR1 SNHLY, CDR2 FYNNEI. Trimming removed 3 bases from V and 8 bases from J; junction bases left unmatched: 7. The whole variable domain, remainder taken from reference TRBV2 and TRBJ2-1, is EPEVTQTPSHQVTQMGQEVILRCVPISNHLYFYWYRQILGQKVEFLVSFYNNEISEKSEIFDDQFSVERPDGSNFTLKIRSTKLEDSAMYFCASSEELAGGPYEQFFGPGTRLTVL.

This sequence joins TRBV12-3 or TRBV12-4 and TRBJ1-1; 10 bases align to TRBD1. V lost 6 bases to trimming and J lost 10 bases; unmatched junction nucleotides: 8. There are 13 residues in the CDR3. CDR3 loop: CASSRDRGGVAFF. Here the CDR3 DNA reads TGTGCCAGCAGCCGGGACAGGGGCGGGGTAGCTTTCTTT.

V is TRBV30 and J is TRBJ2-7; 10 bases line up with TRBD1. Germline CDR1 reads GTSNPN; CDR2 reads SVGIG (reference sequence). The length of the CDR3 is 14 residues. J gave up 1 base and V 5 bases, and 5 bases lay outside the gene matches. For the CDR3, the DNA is TGTGCCTGGCGACCGGGACAGGGGTCCTACGAGCAGTACTTC. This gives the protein CAWRPGQGSYEQYF.

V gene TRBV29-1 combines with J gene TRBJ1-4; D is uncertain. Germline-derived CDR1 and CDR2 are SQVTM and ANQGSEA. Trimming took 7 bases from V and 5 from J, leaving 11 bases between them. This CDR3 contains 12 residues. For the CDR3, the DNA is TGCAGCGCCGGGGTTGAGAATGAAAAACTGTTTTTT. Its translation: CSAGVENEKLFF.

The CDR3 protein is CASSYQGDAFF. The CDR3 region has the DNA TGTGCCAGCAGTTACCAGGGGGACGCTTTCTTT. The chain carries TRBV6-6 and TRBJ1-1; 7 bases are a match to TRBD1. Per germline, CDR1 MNHNY and CDR2 SVGAGI (reference sequence). The J segment lost 11 bases and the V segment lost 2 bases, leaving 2 bases of the junction unmatched. This CDR3 has 11 residues.

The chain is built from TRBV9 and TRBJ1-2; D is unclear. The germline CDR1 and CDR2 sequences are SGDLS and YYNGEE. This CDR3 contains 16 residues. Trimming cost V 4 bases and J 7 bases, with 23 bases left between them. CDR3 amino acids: CASSSPPGGERGGYTF. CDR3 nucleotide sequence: TGTGCCAGCAGCTCCCCTCCGGGAGGCGAGAGAGGTGGCTACACCTTC.

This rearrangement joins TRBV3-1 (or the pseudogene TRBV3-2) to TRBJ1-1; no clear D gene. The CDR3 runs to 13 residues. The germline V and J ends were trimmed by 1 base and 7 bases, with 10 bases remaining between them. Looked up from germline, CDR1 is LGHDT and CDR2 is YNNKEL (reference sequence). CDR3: CASSQGLGSEAFF. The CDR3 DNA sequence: TGTGCCAGCAGCCAAGGCCTGGGGAGTGAAGCTTTCTTT.

CDR3 in amino acids: CASSVGGGVNTEAFF. The CDR3 DNA sequence: TGTGCCAGCAGCGTAGGAGGGGGGGTGAACACTGAAGCTTTCTTT. The V and J genes are TRBV9 and TRBJ1-1; the D gene is possibly TRBD1 (6 bases). The CDR3 extends over 15 amino acids. Germline V gene data show CDR1 as SGDLS and CDR2 as YYNGEE. V gave up 0 bases and J gave up 0 bases, with 9 bases separating them.

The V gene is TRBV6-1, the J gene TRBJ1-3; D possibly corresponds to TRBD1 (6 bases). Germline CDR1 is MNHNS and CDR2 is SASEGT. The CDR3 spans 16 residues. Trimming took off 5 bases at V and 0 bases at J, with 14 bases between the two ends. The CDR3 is CASSKDRPTSGNTIYF. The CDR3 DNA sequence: TGTGCCAGCAGTAAAGACAGGCCGACCTCTGGAAACACCATATATTTT.

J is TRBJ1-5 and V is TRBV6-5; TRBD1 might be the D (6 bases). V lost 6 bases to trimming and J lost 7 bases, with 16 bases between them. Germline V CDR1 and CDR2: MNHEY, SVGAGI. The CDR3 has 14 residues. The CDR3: CASSKQGQGQPQHF. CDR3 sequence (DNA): TGTGCCAGCAGCAAACAGGGTCAGGGGCAGCCCCAGCATTTT.

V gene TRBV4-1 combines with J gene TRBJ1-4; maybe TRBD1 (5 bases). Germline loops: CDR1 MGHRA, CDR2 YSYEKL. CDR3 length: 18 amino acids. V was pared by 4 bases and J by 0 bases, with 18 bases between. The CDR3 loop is CASSLQSGAFATNEKLFF. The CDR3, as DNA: TGCGCCAGCAGCCTCCAAAGTGGGGCTTTTGCAACTAATGAAAAACTGTTTTTT.

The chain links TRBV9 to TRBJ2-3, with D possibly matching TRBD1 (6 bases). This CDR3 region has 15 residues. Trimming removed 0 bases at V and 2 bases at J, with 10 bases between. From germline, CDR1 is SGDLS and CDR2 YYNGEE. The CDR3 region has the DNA TGTGCCAGCAGCGTAGACCCAGGGGACACAGATACGCAGTATTTT. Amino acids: CASSVDPGDTDTQYF.

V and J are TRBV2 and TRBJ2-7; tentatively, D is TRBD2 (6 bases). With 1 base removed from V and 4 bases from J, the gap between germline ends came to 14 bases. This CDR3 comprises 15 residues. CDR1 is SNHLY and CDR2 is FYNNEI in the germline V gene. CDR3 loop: CASSEELSSAYEQYF. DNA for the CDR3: TGTGCCAGCAGTGAAGAGCTATCTAGCGCGTACGAGCAGTACTTC.

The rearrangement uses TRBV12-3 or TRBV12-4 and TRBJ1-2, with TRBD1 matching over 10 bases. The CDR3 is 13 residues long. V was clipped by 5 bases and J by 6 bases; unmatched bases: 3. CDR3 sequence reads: CASSRDRGNGYTF. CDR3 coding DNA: TGTGCCAGCAGTCGGGACAGGGGTAATGGCTACACCTTC.

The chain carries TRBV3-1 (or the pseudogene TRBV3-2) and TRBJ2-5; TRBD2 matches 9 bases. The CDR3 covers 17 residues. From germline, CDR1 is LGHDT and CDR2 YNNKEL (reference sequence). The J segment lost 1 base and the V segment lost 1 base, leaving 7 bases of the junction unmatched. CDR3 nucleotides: TGTGCCAGCAGCCAAGTCCCTAGCGGGGCCCTCCAAGAGACCCAGTACTTC. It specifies CASSQVPSGALQETQYF.

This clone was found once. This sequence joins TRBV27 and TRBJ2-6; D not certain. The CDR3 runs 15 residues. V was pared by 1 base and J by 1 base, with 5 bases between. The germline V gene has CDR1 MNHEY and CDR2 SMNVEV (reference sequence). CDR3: CASSLFPSGANVLTF. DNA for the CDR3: TGTGCCAGCAGTTTATTCCCATCTGGGGCCAACGTCCTGACTTTC.

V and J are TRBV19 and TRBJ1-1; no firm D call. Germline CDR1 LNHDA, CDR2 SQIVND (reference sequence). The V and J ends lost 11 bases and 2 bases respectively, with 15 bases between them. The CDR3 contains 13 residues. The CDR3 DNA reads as TGTGCCGTGAGAAACGAGATTAACACTGAAGCTTTCTTT. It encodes CAVRNEINTEAFF.

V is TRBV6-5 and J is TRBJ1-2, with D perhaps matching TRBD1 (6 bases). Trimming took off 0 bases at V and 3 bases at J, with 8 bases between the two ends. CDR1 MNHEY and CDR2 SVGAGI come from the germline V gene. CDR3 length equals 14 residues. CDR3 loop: CASSYSEGDYGYTF. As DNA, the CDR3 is TGTGCCAGCAGTTACTCAGAGGGGGACTATGGCTACACCTTC.

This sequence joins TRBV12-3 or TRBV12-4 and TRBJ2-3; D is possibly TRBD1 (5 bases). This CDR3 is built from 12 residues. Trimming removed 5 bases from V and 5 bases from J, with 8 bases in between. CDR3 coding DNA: TGTGCCAGCAGTCAGGGAAGAGATACGCAGTATTTT. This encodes CASSQGRDTQYF.